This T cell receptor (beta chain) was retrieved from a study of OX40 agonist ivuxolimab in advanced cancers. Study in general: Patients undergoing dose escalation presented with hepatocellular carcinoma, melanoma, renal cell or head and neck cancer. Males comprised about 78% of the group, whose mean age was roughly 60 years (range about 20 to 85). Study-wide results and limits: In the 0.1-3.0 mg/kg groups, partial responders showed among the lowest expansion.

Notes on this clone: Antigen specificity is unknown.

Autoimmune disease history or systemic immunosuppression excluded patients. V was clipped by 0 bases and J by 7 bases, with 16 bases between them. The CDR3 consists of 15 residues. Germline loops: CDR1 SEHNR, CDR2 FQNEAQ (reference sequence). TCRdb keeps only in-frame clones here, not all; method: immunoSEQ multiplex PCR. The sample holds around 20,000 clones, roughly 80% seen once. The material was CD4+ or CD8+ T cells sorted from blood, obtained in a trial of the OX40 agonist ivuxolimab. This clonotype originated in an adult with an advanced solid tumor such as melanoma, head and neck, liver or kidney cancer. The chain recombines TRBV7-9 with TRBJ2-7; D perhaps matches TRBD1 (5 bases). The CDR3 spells CASSLALTRVGEQYF. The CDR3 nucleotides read TGTGCCAGCAGCTTAGCGCTGACCAGGGTCGGGGAGCAGTACTTC.